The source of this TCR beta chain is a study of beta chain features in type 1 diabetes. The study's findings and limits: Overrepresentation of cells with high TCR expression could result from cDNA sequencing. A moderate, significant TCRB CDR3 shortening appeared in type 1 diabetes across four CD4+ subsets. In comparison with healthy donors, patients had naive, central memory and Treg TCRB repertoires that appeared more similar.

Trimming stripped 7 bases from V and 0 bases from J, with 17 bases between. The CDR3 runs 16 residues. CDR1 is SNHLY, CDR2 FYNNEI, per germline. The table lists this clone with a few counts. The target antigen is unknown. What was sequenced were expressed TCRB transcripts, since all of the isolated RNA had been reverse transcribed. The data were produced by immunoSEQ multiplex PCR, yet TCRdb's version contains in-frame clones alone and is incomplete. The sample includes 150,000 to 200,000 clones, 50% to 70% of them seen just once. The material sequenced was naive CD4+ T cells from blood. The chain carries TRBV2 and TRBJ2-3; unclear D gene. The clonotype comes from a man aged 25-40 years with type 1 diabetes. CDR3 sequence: CASTPDKGTSTDTQYF. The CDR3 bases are TGTGCCAGCACACCCGACAAGGGAACTAGCACAGATACGCAGTATTTT.